The rows below give T cell receptor beta chains drawn from one sample of a study of immune cell composition in non-small cell lung cancer. Data came from immunoSEQ multiplex PCR; TCRdb stores just in-frame clones and leaves some out. The sample records around 9,700 clones, roughly two thirds being singletons. Sequencing was performed on lung tumor tissue. These receptors all come from a human donor with non-small cell lung cancer. Both conserved end residues are part of each CDR3. Fields, in order: J gene, D gene, clone size, V gene, CDR3 DNA, CDR3 protein. D genes are given only for firm matches. Rows may omit the clone size; those that give it use once, few, many or a size class.

>TRBJ2-3|-|-|TRBV10-2
TGCGCCAGCAGTTGGGACAGGGCCTTAGCGGGGGGTAGCACAGATACGCAGTATTTT
CASSWDRALAGGSTDTQYF
>TRBJ1-6|-|-|TRBV19
TGTGCTATGAAGGACGCGGCTGGGGCCCTCCACTTT
CAMKDAAGALHF
>TRBJ1-1|-|-|TRBV7-2
TGTGCCAGCAGCTTAGTGTTTTATGGGGGGACTGAAGCTTTCTTT
CASSLVFYGGTEAFF
>TRBJ2-5|-|-|TRBV11-3
TGTGCCAGCAGCTTAGGGTCCGGAGGGGAGACAGAGACCCAGTACTTC
CASSLGSGGETETQYF
>TRBJ1-5|-|-|TRBV19
TGTGCCAGTAGTAGATTTTCCCAGCCCCAGCATTTT
CASSRFSQPQHF
>TRBJ2-7|-|medium-sized|TRBV5-1
TGCGCCAGCAGCCTTCAGGGGGGGGACTACGAGCAGTACTTC
CASSLQGGDYEQYF
>TRBJ2-3|-|-|TRBV4-3
TGCGCCAGCGCCGAAACAGATACGCAGTATTTT
CASAETDTQYF
>TRBJ1-5|-|medium-sized|TRBV4-3
TGCGCCAGCAGCCAAGATCGTCAACAGCCCCAGCATTTT
CASSQDRQQPQHF
>TRBJ1-1|-|-|TRBV25-1
TGTGCCAGCAGTGAATATAAGCCTGAAGCTTTCTTT
CASSEYKPEAFF
>TRBJ2-3|-|-|TRBV10-2
TGCGCCAGCAGTGATAGGTTTTCAGGGGCAGATACGCAGTATTTT
CASSDRFSGADTQYF
>TRBJ1-2|-|-|TRBV12-5
TGTGCTAGTGGTCCGAACGTGGGAAGCGGCTACACCTTC
CASGPNVGSGYTF
>TRBJ1-3|-|-|TRBV6-6
TGTGCCAGCAGTTACTCACTGCGTAGGTCAGGAAACACCATATATTTT
CASSYSLRRSGNTIYF
>TRBJ2-4|TRBD2|-|TRBV7-9
TGTGCCAGCAGCAATCAGCGGGAGCCCAAAAACATTCAGTACTTC
CASSNQREPKNIQYF
>TRBJ1-4|-|-|TRBV28
TGTGCCAGCAGTTTGTCAGGCACTAATAATGAAAAACTGTTTTTT
CASSLSGTNNEKLFF
>TRBJ2-5|-|-|TRBV4-2
TGTGCCAGCAGCACCGAGGACGGACAAGAGACCCAGTACTTC
CASSTEDGQETQYF
>TRBJ2-3|-|-|TRBV5-1
TGCGCCAGCAGCTTAAGAGGGGGACACACAGATACGCAGTATTTT
CASSLRGGHTDTQYF
>TRBJ1-1|-|-|TRBV5-1
TGCGCCAGCAGCTTGAAGGGCGAGGGCACTGAAGCTTTCTTT
CASSLKGEGTEAFF
>TRBJ1-3|-|-|TRBV19
TGTGCCAGTAGGAGGGAAAACTCTGGAAACACCATATATTTT
CASRRENSGNTIYF
>TRBJ2-3|-|-|TRBV6-1
TGTGCCAGCAGTGAAGGTCGTGGAGATACGCAGTATTTT
CASSEGRGDTQYF
>TRBJ1-2|-|-|TRBV6-5
TGTGCCAGCAGTTATTCTAACAGCTATGGCTACACCTTC
CASSYSNSYGYTF
>TRBJ2-3|-|once|TRBV10-3
TGTGCCATCAGTGACCACACTGGTGAAGGCACAGATACGCAGTATTTT
CAISDHTGEGTDTQYF
>TRBJ2-7|-|-|TRBV7-9
TGTGCCAGCAGCCCGAGAACCACGGAGCAGTACTTC
CASSPRTTEQYF
>TRBJ1-1|-|few|TRBV29-1
TGCAGCGCATGGGGGTGGACTGAAGCTTTCTTT
CSAWGWTEAFF
>TRBJ1-1|-|-|TRBV6-5
TGTGCCAGCAGTTATTCCCCGGGGGGTCGAACTGAAGCTTTCTTT
CASSYSPGGRTEAFF
>TRBJ1-1|-|-|TRBV6-6
TGTGCCAGCAGTTACTACAGGGAGACTGAAGCTTTCTTT
CASSYYRETEAFF
>TRBJ1-4|TRBD1|-|TRBV18
TGTGCCAGCTCACCGGGACAGTCTAATGAAAAACTGTTTTTT
CASSPGQSNEKLFF
>TRBJ2-1|TRBD1|-|TRBV5-1
TGCGCCAGCAGCTTGGGAGGGGGCCTCTACAATGAGCAGTTCTTC
CASSLGGGLYNEQFF
>TRBJ1-5|-|-|TRBV6-1
TGTGCCAGCAGTGAAGCTCTCGGTTGGAACAATCAGCCCCAGCATTTT
CASSEALGWNNQPQHF
>TRBJ1-2|-|-|TRBV11-3
TGTGCCAGCAGCTTAACAGGGAATACCTATGGCTACACCTTC
CASSLTGNTYGYTF
>TRBJ1-2|-|-|TRBV6-5
TGTGCCAGCAGTCCCCTGGGTGGGTTCGATGGCTACACCTTC
CASSPLGGFDGYTF
>TRBJ1-1|-|-|TRBV11-2
TGTGCCAGCAGCTTAGTTCCTGGGGTTGAAGCTTTCTTT
CASSLVPGVEAFF
>TRBJ1-1|-|-|TRBV10-2
TGCGCCAGCAGTGTTAGAGCGGCCCCGAACACTGAAGCTTTCTTT
CASSVRAAPNTEAFF
>TRBJ1-1|-|-|TRBV7-9
TGTGCCAGCAAAGACGGGTTGGGCACTGAAGCTTTCTTT
CASKDGLGTEAFF
>TRBJ2-3|TRBD1|-|TRBV29-1
TGCAGCGCTAAAGATCTAGACAGGGGAGATACGCAGTATTTT
CSAKDLDRGDTQYF
>TRBJ1-2|-|-|TRBV6-6
TGTGCCAGCAGTTTCCCCGGGTCCTCTAACTATGGCTACACCTTC
CASSFPGSSNYGYTF
>TRBJ1-1|-|-|TRBV11-3
TGTGCCAGCAGCTTAGGGTTTAGGAACACTGAAGCTTTCTTT
CASSLGFRNTEAFF
>TRBJ2-7|TRBD1|-|TRBV2
TGTGCCAGCAGTGCACAGGGGGCGGGCTACGAGCAGTACTTC
CASSAQGAGYEQYF
>TRBJ1-6|-|-|TRBV6-6
TGTGCCAGCAGTTACTCGCGGGAATATAATTCACCCCTCCACTTT
CASSYSREYNSPLHF
>TRBJ1-4|-|-|TRBV7-9
TGTGCCAGCAGCCTACAGGGTACTAATGAAAAACTGTTTTTT
CASSLQGTNEKLFF
>TRBJ2-2|-|-|TRBV29-1
TGCAGCGTTGAGTACCCTTTCGGAAGAGGCACCGGGGAGCTGTTTTTT
CSVEYPFGRGTGELFF
>TRBJ1-1|-|once|TRBV30
TGTGCCTGGAGCGCAGATTTGGGGAACACTGAAGCTTTCTTT
CAWSADLGNTEAFF
>TRBJ2-1|TRBD2|-|TRBV7-2
TGTGCCAGCAGCTTAGACACGGGAGGAGCTAATGAGCAGTTCTTC
CASSLDTGGANEQFF